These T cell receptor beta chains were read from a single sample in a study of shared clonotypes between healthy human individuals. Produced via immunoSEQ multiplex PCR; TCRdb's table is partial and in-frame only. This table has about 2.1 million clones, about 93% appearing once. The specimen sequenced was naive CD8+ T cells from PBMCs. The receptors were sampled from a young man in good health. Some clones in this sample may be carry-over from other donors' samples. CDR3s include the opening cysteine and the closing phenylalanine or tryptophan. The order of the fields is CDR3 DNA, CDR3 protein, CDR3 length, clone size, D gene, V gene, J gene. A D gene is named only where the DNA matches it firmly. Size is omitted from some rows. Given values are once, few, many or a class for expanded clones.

DNA: TGTGCCAGCAGTTTAGGGCGCCTGGGGGAAAAACTGTTTTTT
CDR3: CASSLGRLGEKLFF
length: 14
size: few
D: -
V: TRBV27
J: TRBJ1-4

DNA: TGTGCCAGCATCCCAGACCCGGACAGGGCCTATGGCTACACCTTC
CDR3: CASIPDPDRAYGYTF
length: 15
size: -
D: TRBD1
V: TRBV5-4
J: TRBJ1-2

DNA: TGTGCCAGCAGCTTGGACTCCTTGTCCGAGCAGTACTTC
CDR3: CASSLDSLSEQYF
length: 13
size: -
D: -
V: TRBV7-2
J: TRBJ2-7

DNA: TGTGCCAGCAGCTCGGACAGGGGTCAGCCCCAGCATTTT
CDR3: CASSSDRGQPQHF
length: 13
size: -
D: TRBD1
V: TRBV5-6
J: TRBJ1-5

DNA: TGTACCACCAGCACCGGGACAGGGCGCGAGCAGTACTTC
CDR3: CTTSTGTGREQYF
length: 13
size: -
D: TRBD1
V: TRBV15
J: TRBJ2-7

DNA: TGTGCCAGCAGCGCAACAGGGTCGCGTGGGCCCACATATCAGCCCCAGCATTTT
CDR3: CASSATGSRGPTYQPQHF
length: 18
size: -
D: -
V: TRBV7-9
J: TRBJ1-5

DNA: TGTGCTAGTGGTTTTCACCCGTTAAGCTATGGCTACACCTTC
CDR3: CASGFHPLSYGYTF
length: 14
size: -
D: -
V: TRBV12-5
J: TRBJ1-2

DNA: TGTGCCAGCAGTTTTCACCCGGGACAGGTTCAAGATACGCAGTATTTT
CDR3: CASSFHPGQVQDTQYF
length: 16
size: -
D: TRBD1
V: TRBV6-5
J: TRBJ2-3

DNA: TGTGCCAGCAGCGAAGGGACAGGGCGGACTGAAGCTTTCTTT
CDR3: CASSEGTGRTEAFF
length: 14
size: -
D: TRBD1
V: TRBV7-8
J: TRBJ1-1

DNA: TGTGCCAGCAGTTACGGTCAGGAGATGAACACTGAAGCTTTCTTT
CDR3: CASSYGQEMNTEAFF
length: 15
size: -
D: -
V: TRBV6-5
J: TRBJ1-1

DNA: TGTGCCAGCAGAAAGGGACCAGCAAGGTACGAGCAGTACTTC
CDR3: CASRKGPARYEQYF
length: 14
size: once
D: -
V: TRBV28
J: TRBJ2-7

DNA: TGTGCCAGCAGCGCCTGGGACATACACAATGAGCAGTTCTTC
CDR3: CASSAWDIHNEQFF
length: 14
size: -
D: -
V: TRBV9
J: TRBJ2-1

DNA: TGTGCCAGCAGCTCCCGGACTAGCGGGATCAATGAGCAGTTCTTC
CDR3: CASSSRTSGINEQFF
length: 15
size: -
D: TRBD2
V: TRBV11-2
J: TRBJ2-1

DNA: TGTGCCACTACACCCGGGACTAGCGGGAGGGCCCTAACCTACGAGCAGTACTTC
CDR3: CATTPGTSGRALTYEQYF
length: 18
size: -
D: TRBD2
V: TRBV5-4
J: TRBJ2-7

DNA: TGTGCCAGCAGTTTCCCCCGTGGGGCTACCCAGGACTACAATGAGCAGTTCTTC
CDR3: CASSFPRGATQDYNEQFF
length: 18
size: -
D: -
V: TRBV28
J: TRBJ2-1

DNA: TGTGCCAGCAGCTTAGACTTGCACGGGGAGACCCAGTACTTC
CDR3: CASSLDLHGETQYF
length: 14
size: -
D: -
V: TRBV5-4
J: TRBJ2-5

DNA: TGTGCCAGCAGCCAAGTCCCCTTATCTCAAAACACCGGGGAGCTGTTTTTT
CDR3: CASSQVPLSQNTGELFF
length: 17
size: once
D: -
V: TRBV4-2
J: TRBJ2-2

DNA: TGTGCCAGCAGTGGATGGACTAGCGGGAATGAAGAGACCCAGTACTTC
CDR3: CASSGWTSGNEETQYF
length: 16
size: -
D: TRBD2
V: TRBV27
J: TRBJ2-5

DNA: TGTGCCAGCAGCTTAAGTCAGGGGGCAGGGGAGACCCAGTACTTC
CDR3: CASSLSQGAGETQYF
length: 15
size: -
D: TRBD1
V: TRBV7-9
J: TRBJ2-5

DNA: TGTGCCAGTTGGGGGGTCGGGGAGCTGTTTTTT
CDR3: CASWGVGELFF
length: 11
size: once
D: -
V: TRBV19
J: TRBJ2-2

DNA: TGTGCCAGTAGTCCCCGGGAGTCCTACGAGCAGTACTTC
CDR3: CASSPRESYEQYF
length: 13
size: -
D: -
V: TRBV19
J: TRBJ2-7

DNA: TGTGCCAGCAGTTTATCCCCAGGATATGGCTACACCTTC
CDR3: CASSLSPGYGYTF
length: 13
size: -
D: -
V: TRBV27
J: TRBJ1-2

DNA: TGTGCCAGCAGCCATGCCCCGGGCCTGAAGTACGGAAACACCATATATTTT
CDR3: CASSHAPGLKYGNTIYF
length: 17
size: once
D: -
V: TRBV5-6
J: TRBJ1-3

DNA: TGTGCCAGCAGTGAAGCGGGAAGGACTAGCACAGATACGCAGTATTTT
CDR3: CASSEAGRTSTDTQYF
length: 16
size: -
D: -
V: TRBV2
J: TRBJ2-3

DNA: TGTGCCAGCAGCTTAAACCCCATCCCTAACTATGGCTACACCTTC
CDR3: CASSLNPIPNYGYTF
length: 15
size: -
D: -
V: TRBV13
J: TRBJ1-2

DNA: TGTGCCAGCAGGCTAGGACCGAACACTGAAGCTTTCTTT
CDR3: CASRLGPNTEAFF
length: 13
size: once
D: -
V: TRBV27
J: TRBJ1-1

DNA: TGCGCCAGCAGCTTGGGTTCAGGGGGCAGAACTGAAGCTTTCTTT
CDR3: CASSLGSGGRTEAFF
length: 15
size: -
D: TRBD1
V: TRBV5-1
J: TRBJ1-1

DNA: TGTGCCAGTAGTATAGTCGGGCTAGCGGGATTACGAGAGACCCAGTACTTC
CDR3: CASSIVGLAGLRETQYF
length: 17
size: -
D: TRBD2
V: TRBV19
J: TRBJ2-5

DNA: TGTGCCAGCAGCCCACCGGACAGGGCCGATAGCAATCAGCCCCAGCATTTT
CDR3: CASSPPDRADSNQPQHF
length: 17
size: -
D: TRBD1
V: TRBV28
J: TRBJ1-5

DNA: TGTGCCAGCAGTTTATTAGATATGCCGGGGGGGCAAGGCTACACCTTC
CDR3: CASSLLDMPGGQGYTF
length: 16
size: -
D: -
V: TRBV27
J: TRBJ1-2

DNA: TGTGCCAGCAGGGGACAGGGGGATGAAAAACTGTTTTTT
CDR3: CASRGQGDEKLFF
length: 13
size: -
D: TRBD1
V: TRBV28
J: TRBJ1-4

DNA: TGTGCCAGCAGCTGGACCGGGACACTAGTAGGCTACACCTTC
CDR3: CASSWTGTLVGYTF
length: 14
size: -
D: -
V: TRBV7-9
J: TRBJ1-2

DNA: TGTGCCAGCAGCGGTAGGAGCAGCTCCTACAATGAGCAGTTCTTC
CDR3: CASSGRSSSYNEQFF
length: 15
size: -
D: -
V: TRBV11-2
J: TRBJ2-1

DNA: TGTGCCAGTGAGACAGCTCTACTTCCCACTGAAGCTTTCTTT
CDR3: CASETALLPTEAFF
length: 14
size: -
D: -
V: TRBV7-2
J: TRBJ1-1

DNA: TGTGCCAGCAGTTACGTGGGGACAAATGAGCAGTTCTTC
CDR3: CASSYVGTNEQFF
length: 13
size: -
D: -
V: TRBV6-5
J: TRBJ2-1

DNA: TGTGCCTGGAGATGGCCCTATGGCTACACCTTC
CDR3: CAWRWPYGYTF
length: 11
size: once
D: -
V: TRBV30
J: TRBJ1-2

DNA: TGTGCCAGCAGCTCAAAGGACAGCGCTTATATGAACACTGAAGCTTTCTTT
CDR3: CASSSKDSAYMNTEAFF
length: 17
size: -
D: -
V: TRBV5-5
J: TRBJ1-1

DNA: TGTGCCAGCAGCTCCCGGGACGCCGGGGGTAGGGGTCAGCCCCAGCATTTT
CDR3: CASSSRDAGGRGQPQHF
length: 17
size: -
D: -
V: TRBV5-5
J: TRBJ1-5

DNA: TGTGCCATCAGTGACCCTACAGGGGGCCACACTGAAGCTTTCTTT
CDR3: CAISDPTGGHTEAFF
length: 15
size: once
D: TRBD1
V: TRBV10-3
J: TRBJ1-1

DNA: TGTGCCAGCAGCTTAGTCAGGATGAGCGAGACCCAGTACTTC
CDR3: CASSLVRMSETQYF
length: 14
size: -
D: -
V: TRBV11-2
J: TRBJ2-5

DNA: TGTGCCAGCAGCTCCGCCGATCCCCTACAGTACGAGCAGTACTTC
CDR3: CASSSADPLQYEQYF
length: 15
size: -
D: -
V: TRBV7-8
J: TRBJ2-7

DNA: TGTGCCACCAGCTCGCGGACAGGGGGCACTGAAGCTTTCTTT
CDR3: CATSSRTGGTEAFF
length: 14
size: -
D: TRBD1
V: TRBV15
J: TRBJ1-1

DNA: TGCGCCAGCAGCCGTGGGACAGGGGGCGGCAATGAGCAGTTCTTC
CDR3: CASSRGTGGGNEQFF
length: 15
size: once
D: TRBD1
V: TRBV4-1
J: TRBJ2-1

DNA: TGTGCCAGCAGTGGCGGGAGAATGGCCGGGGAGCTGTTTTTT
CDR3: CASSGGRMAGELFF
length: 14
size: -
D: TRBD2
V: TRBV27
J: TRBJ2-2

DNA: TGTGCCAGCAGATCTGACCCTCGGGTGTACGAGCAGTACTTC
CDR3: CASRSDPRVYEQYF
length: 14
size: -
D: -
V: TRBV28
J: TRBJ2-7

DNA: TGTGCCAGCAGCGTGGGGGACAGCCCGCATACCATATATTTT
CDR3: CASSVGDSPHTIYF
length: 14
size: -
D: TRBD1
V: TRBV9
J: TRBJ1-3

DNA: TGTGCCATCAGTGAGGCGGGGGCAGGTCCGATAACCCAGTACTTC
CDR3: CAISEAGAGPITQYF
length: 15
size: -
D: -
V: TRBV10-3
J: TRBJ2-5

DNA: TGTGCCAGCAGCTTAGTAAGGGGCCAGAGGAACGAGCAGTACTTC
CDR3: CASSLVRGQRNEQYF
length: 15
size: -
D: -
V: TRBV7-9
J: TRBJ2-7

DNA: TGTGCCAGCAGCTTAGCGGGCAGGGAAACTGAAGCTTTCTTT
CDR3: CASSLAGRETEAFF
length: 14
size: -
D: -
V: TRBV7-2
J: TRBJ1-1

DNA: TGTGCCGTGCTGGGAGATCAATACAATGAGCAGTTCTTC
CDR3: CAVLGDQYNEQFF
length: 13
size: -
D: -
V: TRBV28
J: TRBJ2-1

DNA: TGTGCCAGCAGCGTGGGCGGCCCACCAAACGGGGAGCTGTTTTTT
CDR3: CASSVGGPPNGELFF
length: 15
size: -
D: -
V: TRBV9
J: TRBJ2-2

DNA: TGTGCCAGCAGCTCCTCGACACTTCCTCAAGAGACCCAGTACTTC
CDR3: CASSSSTLPQETQYF
length: 15
size: -
D: -
V: TRBV7-3
J: TRBJ2-5

DNA: TGTGCCAGCAGGCCAAAGACTACAGGGAGGAATGAAAAACTGTTTTTT
CDR3: CASRPKTTGRNEKLFF
length: 16
size: -
D: -
V: TRBV4-2
J: TRBJ1-4

DNA: TGTGCCAGCAGCCGGGTTTCGACTAGCGGGAGAGTCCCAGATACGCAGTATTTT
CDR3: CASSRVSTSGRVPDTQYF
length: 18
size: -
D: TRBD2
V: TRBV16
J: TRBJ2-3

DNA: TGTGCCAGCAGTTTGGACAGGGGAGCGGAGACCCAGTACTTC
CDR3: CASSLDRGAETQYF
length: 14
size: -
D: TRBD1
V: TRBV6-6
J: TRBJ2-5

DNA: TGCGCCAGCGCGGACGCGAACACCGGGGAGCTGTTTTTT
CDR3: CASADANTGELFF
length: 13
size: -
D: -
V: TRBV5-1
J: TRBJ2-2

DNA: TGTGCCAGCAGTTTACTGGGCAGCTCAGGGGCCACTGAAGCTTTCTTT
CDR3: CASSLLGSSGATEAFF
length: 16
size: once
D: -
V: TRBV27
J: TRBJ1-1

DNA: TGTGCCAGCCTACCCCGGGAACAGTACTATGGCTACACCTTC
CDR3: CASLPREQYYGYTF
length: 14
size: -
D: -
V: TRBV6-1
J: TRBJ1-2

DNA: TGCAGCACATGGGGAGGGAACTTGCCCTTGAACACTGAAGCTTTCTTT
CDR3: CSTWGGNLPLNTEAFF
length: 16
size: -
D: -
V: TRBV29-1
J: TRBJ1-1